A selection of T cell receptor beta chains follows, all from one sample in a study of early T cells in non-severe SARS-CoV-2 infection. TCRdb passed the 5' RACE reads through MiXCR, listing each CDR3 protein once. The profile shows about 66,000 distinct CDR3 sequences, 8% to 9.5% of them singletons. Sequenced sample: whole blood. Receptors originate from an adult who was a healthcare worker with PCR-confirmed SARS-CoV-2 infection or an uninfected control (not recorded which). Each CDR3 is given with its conserved first and last residue. D genes are given only for firm matches. Part of the rows lack a size; the others show once, few, many or a class for expanded clones.

v_call: TRBV6-6; j_call: TRBJ2-3; clone_size: few; d_call: TRBD2; cdr3_length: 16; cdr3_aa: CAIRPKSAGGADTQYF; cdr3_nt: TGTGCCATCAGGCCCAAATCAGCGGGAGGTGCAGATACGCAGTATTTT
v_call: TRBV6-1; j_call: TRBJ2-3; clone_size: many; d_call: .; cdr3_length: 13; cdr3_aa: CASTPRPADTQYF; cdr3_nt: TGTGCCAGCACGCCTCGACCCGCAGATACGCAGTATTTT
v_call: TRBV20-1; j_call: TRBJ2-2; clone_size: few; d_call: .; cdr3_length: 11; cdr3_aa: CSVLLVGELFF; cdr3_nt: TGCAGCGTATTATTGGTCGGGGAGCTGTTTTTT
v_call: TRBV7-8; j_call: TRBJ1-4; clone_size: .; d_call: TRBD1; cdr3_length: 11; cdr3_aa: CASSFRQGRIF; cdr3_nt: TGTGCCAGCAGCTTCAGACAGGGCAGGATTTTT
v_call: TRBV12-3/TRBV12-4; j_call: TRBJ2-7; clone_size: .; d_call: .; cdr3_length: 14; cdr3_aa: CASSLGGIPYEQYF; cdr3_nt: TGTGCCAGCAGTTTGGGCGGGATCCCCTACGAGCAGTACTTC
v_call: TRBV20-1; j_call: TRBJ2-5; clone_size: many; d_call: TRBD1; cdr3_length: 13; cdr3_aa: CSVRQGARETQYF; cdr3_nt: TGCAGTGTAAGACAGGGGGCGCGAGAGACCCAGTACTTC
v_call: TRBV6-6; j_call: TRBJ2-5; clone_size: many; d_call: TRBD1; cdr3_length: 17; cdr3_aa: CASSYSGRGGSQETQYF; cdr3_nt: TGTGCCAGCAGTTACTCGGGACGAGGGGGCAGCCAAGAGACCCAGTACTTC
v_call: TRBV13; j_call: TRBJ2-7; clone_size: .; d_call: .; cdr3_length: 13; cdr3_aa: CASSLRQAYEQYF; cdr3_nt: TGTGCCAGCAGCTTAAGGCAGGCCTACGAGCAGTACTTC
v_call: TRBV6-6; j_call: TRBJ2-7; clone_size: .; d_call: .; cdr3_length: 17; cdr3_aa: CASSRNFRRDKTYEQYF; cdr3_nt: TGTGCCAGCAGTCGCAACTTCCGCCGGGACAAAACCTACGAGCAGTACTTC
v_call: TRBV7-3; j_call: TRBJ2-3; clone_size: many; d_call: TRBD1; cdr3_length: 15; cdr3_aa: CASSITGGAADTQYF; cdr3_nt: TGTGCCAGCAGCATCACAGGGGGCGCGGCAGATACGCAGTATTTT
v_call: TRBV20-1; j_call: TRBJ1-6; clone_size: .; d_call: .; cdr3_length: 14; cdr3_aa: CSARAPGGGSPLHF; cdr3_nt: TGCAGTGCTAGAGCCCCCGGGGGAGGATCACCCCTCCACTTT
v_call: TRBV5-4; j_call: TRBJ2-1; clone_size: few; d_call: TRBD1; cdr3_length: 15; cdr3_aa: CASSTGTGDRNEQFF; cdr3_nt: TGTGCCAGCAGCACAGGGACAGGGGACCGCAATGAGCAGTTCTTC
v_call: TRBV7-6; j_call: TRBJ2-1; clone_size: many; d_call: TRBD2; cdr3_length: 14; cdr3_aa: CASSLLAGDNEQFF; cdr3_nt: TGTGCCAGCAGCTTACTAGCGGGGGACAATGAGCAGTTCTTC
v_call: TRBV5-1; j_call: TRBJ2-3; clone_size: few; d_call: .; cdr3_length: 19; cdr3_aa: CASSLDSGPSGGGTDTQYF; cdr3_nt: TGCGCCAGCAGCTTGGATTCGGGACCATCTGGCGGTGGCACAGATACGCAGTATTTT
v_call: TRBV5-1; j_call: TRBJ2-5; clone_size: many; d_call: TRBD1; cdr3_length: 13; cdr3_aa: CASSPQGAETQYF; cdr3_nt: TGCGCCAGCAGCCCCCAGGGGGCGGAGACCCAGTACTTC